Listed here is a single T cell receptor beta chain. Its target is unknown. In germline, CDR1 is SEHNR, CDR2 FQNEAQ (reference sequence). The CDR3 loop spans 19 amino acids. The V and J ends lost 4 bases and 8 bases, in that order; junction bases with no gene match: 22. This sample is drawn from a study of cytomegalovirus exposure and HLA in healthy donors. The PCR used 60 Vbeta and 13 Jbeta primers. The table came from immunoSEQ multiplex PCR; TCRdb's copy has only in-frame clones and leaves some out. Counted here are 85,000 to 100,000 clones, almost 85% occurring once; the ten biggest clones make up around 6%. Overall study results and limits: Later analysis suggested most CMV-associated TCR beta chains were HLA-restricted. Most of the TCR beta V segments (in an earlier analysis) were productive either about 87% or about 30% of the time.

The rearrangement joins TRBV7-9 to TRBJ2-1; TRBD2 agrees at 8 bases. The TCR sequence derives from a woman between 18 and 30 years old in good health and CMV-seropositive. Source material: PBMCs. CDR3 amino acids: CASSYTSIGGALFSHEQFF. The CDR3 DNA sequence: TGTGCCAGCAGCTACACCTCAATCGGGGGGGCCCTTTTTTCCCATGAGCAGTTCTTC.